This is a list of T cell receptor beta chains from one sample in a study of blood T cell repertoires in COVID-19. Data came from immunoSEQ multiplex PCR; TCRdb stores just in-frame clones and leaves some out. The sample holds under 300,000 clones, around 84% seen once. The sample was peripheral blood. These receptor sequences come from a man between 35 and 55 years old who had recovered from COVID-19. CDR3s include the opening cysteine and the closing phenylalanine or tryptophan. Fields, in order: V gene, J gene, D gene, CDR3 protein. D genes are given only for firm matches.

v_gene: TRBV4-3
j_gene: TRBJ2-2
d_gene: TRBD2
CDR3aa: CASSQDSGTSDTGELFF

v_gene: TRBV6-6
j_gene: TRBJ1-6
d_gene: TRBD1
CDR3aa: CASSEPGTGNSPLHF

v_gene: TRBV5-1
j_gene: TRBJ2-3
d_gene: .
CDR3aa: CASSLVTDTQYF

v_gene: TRBV7-2
j_gene: TRBJ1-1
d_gene: TRBD1
CDR3aa: CASRVTGTGNTEAFF

v_gene: TRBV10-3
j_gene: TRBJ2-1
d_gene: .
CDR3aa: CAIRSPLGGEQFF

v_gene: TRBV6-2/TRBV6-3
j_gene: TRBJ2-3
d_gene: TRBD2
CDR3aa: CASSYSNSGLAPPDTQYF

v_gene: TRBV7-2
j_gene: TRBJ1-5
d_gene: TRBD1
CDR3aa: CASSFRQGANQPQHF

v_gene: TRBV7-6
j_gene: TRBJ2-2
d_gene: .
CDR3aa: CASSLVAASWELFF

v_gene: TRBV6-1
j_gene: TRBJ2-5
d_gene: .
CDR3aa: CASSPTGDRVETQYF

v_gene: TRBV11-3
j_gene: TRBJ2-7
d_gene: TRBD1
CDR3aa: CASTEGAVAYEQYF

v_gene: TRBV18
j_gene: TRBJ2-1
d_gene: .
CDR3aa: CASSPVSSGDNEQFF

v_gene: TRBV28
j_gene: TRBJ1-2
d_gene: .
CDR3aa: CASSPGHIYGYTF

v_gene: TRBV24-1
j_gene: TRBJ1-2
d_gene: .
CDR3aa: CATSDAGSNYGYTF

v_gene: TRBV11-2
j_gene: TRBJ2-1
d_gene: .
CDR3aa: CASSLGDLSSYNEQFF

v_gene: TRBV5-6
j_gene: TRBJ1-2
d_gene: TRBD1
CDR3aa: CASSQGEVSYTF

v_gene: TRBV18
j_gene: TRBJ2-3
d_gene: .
CDR3aa: CASSPAAGTDTQYF

v_gene: TRBV6-2/TRBV6-3
j_gene: TRBJ2-7
d_gene: TRBD1
CDR3aa: CASSFRDRRLHEQYF

v_gene: TRBV7-2
j_gene: TRBJ1-1
d_gene: .
CDR3aa: CASSLDSWNTEAFF

v_gene: TRBV20-1
j_gene: TRBJ1-2
d_gene: .
CDR3aa: CSAFRGGRYTF

v_gene: TRBV27
j_gene: TRBJ1-2
d_gene: .
CDR3aa: CASSVDMSGFPYGYTF

v_gene: TRBV28
j_gene: TRBJ2-6
d_gene: TRBD1
CDR3aa: CASSLWGDRGSGANVLTF

v_gene: TRBV30
j_gene: TRBJ1-2
d_gene: .
CDR3aa: CAWSPAGWGGYTF

v_gene: TRBV6-1
j_gene: TRBJ1-3
d_gene: .
CDR3aa: CASSRSGNTIYF

v_gene: TRBV15
j_gene: TRBJ2-7
d_gene: TRBD1
CDR3aa: CATSRGDSSYEQYF

v_gene: TRBV11-3
j_gene: TRBJ1-4
d_gene: .
CDR3aa: CASSLGGVAFEKLFF

v_gene: TRBV12-5
j_gene: TRBJ2-7
d_gene: .
CDR3aa: CASGWNPQVNSYEQYF

v_gene: TRBV5-4
j_gene: TRBJ1-1
d_gene: .
CDR3aa: CASSRGGNTEAFF

v_gene: TRBV9
j_gene: TRBJ1-1
d_gene: .
CDR3aa: CASSVGQRSTEAFF

v_gene: TRBV5-1
j_gene: TRBJ2-3
d_gene: .
CDR3aa: CASSLSGRTDTQYF

v_gene: TRBV11-2
j_gene: TRBJ1-2
d_gene: TRBD1
CDR3aa: CASSSRAGGRYGYTF

v_gene: TRBV2
j_gene: TRBJ1-2
d_gene: .
CDR3aa: CASSKSTDGYTF

v_gene: TRBV10-3
j_gene: TRBJ1-2
d_gene: TRBD1
CDR3aa: CATQNRDRGPSGYGYTF

v_gene: TRBV27
j_gene: TRBJ2-7
d_gene: .
CDR3aa: CASSLRGSSPEQYF

v_gene: TRBV6-2/TRBV6-3
j_gene: TRBJ1-5
d_gene: .
CDR3aa: CASSYSQGPQHF

v_gene: TRBV18
j_gene: TRBJ2-7
d_gene: .
CDR3aa: CASSPPAGSYEQYF

v_gene: TRBV5-4
j_gene: TRBJ1-1
d_gene: TRBD1
CDR3aa: CASRSQGVVGTEAFF

v_gene: TRBV19
j_gene: TRBJ1-6
d_gene: .
CDR3aa: CASGGTDGNNSPLHF

v_gene: TRBV5-1
j_gene: TRBJ2-7
d_gene: .
CDR3aa: CASSLGAAGHYEQYF

v_gene: TRBV27
j_gene: TRBJ2-7
d_gene: .
CDR3aa: CASRRISGGDYEQYF

v_gene: TRBV6-2/TRBV6-3
j_gene: TRBJ2-7
d_gene: .
CDR3aa: CASSAARDFTYEQYF

v_gene: TRBV11-2
j_gene: TRBJ1-4
d_gene: .
CDR3aa: CASSPQPGSIEKLFF

v_gene: TRBV5-1
j_gene: TRBJ2-5
d_gene: TRBD2
CDR3aa: CASSLAGDYPNGETQYF

v_gene: TRBV19
j_gene: TRBJ2-7
d_gene: .
CDR3aa: CASSPIFERALYEQYF

v_gene: TRBV5-4
j_gene: TRBJ2-3
d_gene: TRBD2
CDR3aa: CASSAGGGWGTDTQYF

v_gene: TRBV9
j_gene: TRBJ1-2
d_gene: .
CDR3aa: CASSVGQGLANYGYTF

v_gene: TRBV2
j_gene: TRBJ1-6
d_gene: TRBD1
CDR3aa: CASSGRQGYYNSPLHF

v_gene: TRBV18
j_gene: TRBJ2-1
d_gene: .
CDR3aa: CASSRSTGNYNEQFF

v_gene: TRBV27
j_gene: TRBJ1-2
d_gene: .
CDR3aa: CASSFLAGILPNYGYTF

v_gene: TRBV7-7
j_gene: TRBJ2-2
d_gene: .
CDR3aa: CASSRQGSLGLFF